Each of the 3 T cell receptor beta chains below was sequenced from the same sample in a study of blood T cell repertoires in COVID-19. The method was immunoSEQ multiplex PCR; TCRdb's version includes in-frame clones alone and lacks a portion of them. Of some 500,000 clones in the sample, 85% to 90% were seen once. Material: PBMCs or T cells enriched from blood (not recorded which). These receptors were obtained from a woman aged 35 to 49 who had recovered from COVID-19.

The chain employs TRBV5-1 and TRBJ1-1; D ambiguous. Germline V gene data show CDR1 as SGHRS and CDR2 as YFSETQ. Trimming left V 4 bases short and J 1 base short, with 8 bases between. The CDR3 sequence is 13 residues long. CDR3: CASSRNTNTEAFF. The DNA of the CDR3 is TGCGCCAGCAGCCGTAACACGAACACTGAAGCTTTCTTT. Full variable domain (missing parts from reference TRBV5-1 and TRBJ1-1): KAGVTQTPRYLIKTRGQQVTLSCSPISGHRSVSWYQQTPGQGLQFLFEYFSETQRNKGNFPGRFSGRQFSNSRSEMNVSTLELGDSALYLCASSRNTNTEAFFGQGTRLTVV.

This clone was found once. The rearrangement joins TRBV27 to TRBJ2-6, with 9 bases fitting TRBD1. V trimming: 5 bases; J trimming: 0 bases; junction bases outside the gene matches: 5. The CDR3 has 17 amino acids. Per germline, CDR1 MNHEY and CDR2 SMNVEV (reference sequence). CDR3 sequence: CASSLTGGLSGANVLTF. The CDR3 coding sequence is TGTGCCAGCAGTCTAACAGGGGGCCTCTCTGGGGCCAACGTCCTGACTTTC.

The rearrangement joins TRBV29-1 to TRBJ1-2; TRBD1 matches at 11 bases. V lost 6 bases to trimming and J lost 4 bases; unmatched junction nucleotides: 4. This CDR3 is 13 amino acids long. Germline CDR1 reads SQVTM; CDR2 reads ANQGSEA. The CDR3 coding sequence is TGCAGCGTCCAGGGACAGGGGGGCTATGGCTACACCTTC. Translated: CSVQGQGGYGYTF.